These T cell receptor beta chains were read from a single sample in a study of cytomegalovirus exposure and HLA in healthy donors. Repertoires were generated with immunoSEQ multiplex PCR, while TCRdb's copy carries only in-frame clones and drops some. This table has about 130,000 clones, about two thirds appearing once. Sequenced: PBMCs. These receptors originate from a man younger than 40 in good health and CMV-seronegative. Both conserved end residues are part of each CDR3. Each record gives: V gene, D gene, J gene, clone size, CDR3 protein, CDR3 DNA. The D gene is left open where the match is weak. Clone size, where shown, is once, few, many, or a class for clones that have expanded.

TRBV14	.	TRBJ2-5	.	CASSQDFARGETQYF	TGTGCCAGCAGCCAAGATTTCGCGCGCGGGGAGACCCAGTACTTC
TRBV7-9	TRBD1	TRBJ1-4	.	CASSVRTGDEKLFF	TGTGCCAGCAGCGTTCGGACAGGGGATGAAAAACTGTTTTTT
TRBV6-5	TRBD1	TRBJ1-1	.	CASSYAGTGAFF	TGTGCCAGCAGTTACGCCGGGACAGGAGCTTTCTTT
TRBV4-1	.	TRBJ2-1	.	CASSHPLSEQFF	TGCGCCAGCAGCCACCCTCTTTCTGAGCAGTTCTTC
TRBV7-8	.	TRBJ2-7	.	CASSLGRTYEQYF	TGTGCCAGCAGCTTGGGCAGAACCTACGAGCAGTACTTC
TRBV10-3	.	TRBJ2-7	.	CAISESNTGLYEQYF	TGTGCCATCAGTGAGTCGAACACGGGTCTCTACGAGCAGTACTTC
TRBV6-5	.	TRBJ1-1	.	CASSGRGGGTEAFF	TGTGCCAGCAGTGGCAGGGGTGGGGGCACTGAAGCTTTCTTT
TRBV30	.	TRBJ1-1	.	CAWTWNTEAFF	TGTGCCTGGACTTGGAACACTGAAGCTTTCTTT
TRBV5-1	.	TRBJ2-7	.	CASSLFPSEQYF	TGCGCCAGCAGCCTTTTTCCCAGCGAGCAGTACTTC
TRBV27	TRBD2	TRBJ2-7	.	CASRLAFPLAGESYEQYF	TGTGCCAGCAGACTCGCATTCCCGCTAGCGGGGGAGTCCTACGAGCAGTACTTC
TRBV13	.	TRBJ2-3	.	CASSLVPRPSTDTQYF	TGTGCCAGCAGCTTAGTCCCCAGGCCGAGCACAGATACGCAGTATTTT
TRBV29-1	TRBD1	TRBJ2-5	once	CSVATGGSETQYF	TGCAGCGTTGCCACAGGGGGCAGCGAGACCCAGTACTTC
TRBV28	TRBD1	TRBJ2-7	.	CASIPGQGTYEQYF	TGTGCCAGCATACCCGGACAGGGGACCTACGAGCAGTACTTC
TRBV5-1	TRBD2	TRBJ2-3	.	CASSEGLAQSTDTQYF	TGCGCCAGCAGCGAGGGACTAGCACAAAGCACAGATACGCAGTATTTT
TRBV5-1	TRBD1	TRBJ2-2	.	CASSLRTGTTGELFF	TGCGCCAGCAGCCTTCGGACAGGTACCACCGGGGAGCTGTTTTTT
TRBV7-9	.	TRBJ2-7	.	CASSLRRVFDEQYF	TGTGCCAGCAGCTTAAGACGGGTTTTCGACGAGCAGTACTTC
TRBV2	TRBD1	TRBJ2-5	.	CASSVIQGAQETQYF	TGTGCCAGCAGCGTCATACAGGGGGCGCAGGAGACCCAGTACTTC
TRBV7-3	.	TRBJ2-1	.	CASSLTGGASVQFF	TGTGCCAGCAGCTTAACGGGGGGGGCCTCGGTGCAGTTCTTC
TRBV27	.	TRBJ1-2	once	CASSSREGKDTF	TGTGCCAGCAGTTCCCGGGAGGGGAAAGACACCTTC
TRBV27	.	TRBJ2-3	.	CASSSSEPADTQYF	TGTGCCAGCAGTTCTAGCGAACCCGCAGATACGCAGTATTTT
TRBV9	TRBD2	TRBJ2-1	.	CASSVAGLAGGLSSYNEQFF	TGTGCCAGCAGCGTAGCGGGACTAGCGGGGGGCCTTAGCTCCTACAATGAGCAGTTCTTC
TRBV29-1	TRBD1	TRBJ2-7	.	CSVEDRGTGTRIEQYF	TGCAGCGTTGAAGACCGCGGGACAGGGACGAGAATCGAGCAGTACTTC
TRBV28	TRBD1	TRBJ2-7	.	CASSRTGGLGDDSYEQYF	TGTGCCAGCAGTCGGACAGGGGGCTTAGGGGACGACTCCTACGAGCAGTACTTC
TRBV7-8	.	TRBJ1-5	.	CASKMGQILGNQPQHF	TGTGCCAGCAAGATGGGGCAAATTTTAGGCAATCAGCCCCAGCATTTT